The entry that follows covers one T cell receptor (beta chain) sequence. Its antigen has not been determined. One end of the junction is discordant with germline, which a read error may explain. As encoded in the germline V gene (reference sequence), CDR1 is SEHNR while CDR2 is FQNEAQ. From the cysteine up to the phenylalanine, the CDR3 has a length of 15 residues. Of all the DNA, just the CDR3 is kept, 45 bases in frame from base 1. The High Capacity cDNA Reverse Transcription Kit was used to reverse transcribe all of the isolated RNA, meaning that expressed TCRB transcripts were what got sequenced. Naive, central memory and regulatory T cell samples underwent deep immunoSEQ sequencing, averaging about 3.5 million total reads per sample. After sorted cells were lysed in RLT buffer, RNA was extracted with DNase-treated RNeasy Micro or Mini kits, with the choice depending on cell number. Each cell subset was processed separately to prevent cross-contamination, with patient and healthy donor samples processed together. TCRB sequences were amplified from cDNA with the immunoSEQ multiplex PCR, producing 87-bp fragments spanning the CDR3 region. Amplicons were sequenced on the Illumina HiSeq platform. As for the authors' bioinformatics: PCR bias was corrected computationally using synthetic template baselines, and reads within Hamming distance 2 were collapsed, with unmergeable singletons discarded. Reads were aligned to IMGT to assign V, D and J genes, CDR3 length, and insertions or deletions at six rearrangement sites. Within each subset, clonotype counts were normalized to the number of sorted cells before true diversity and Gini coefficients were calculated with the tcR R package. The overlap coefficient, calculated on TCRB nucleotide sequences, was used to quantify repertoire sharing. Out-of-frame TCRB sequences from naive cells were analyzed as a proxy for the pre-selection repertoire. The clones in this table, taken by TCRdb from immuneACCESS, are in-frame only. Not every clone is retained; where verified, under half of the shortfall comes from an unresolved V gene, and the cause of the rest is unknown. That table is the source of V, J and clone size, and D and trimming were worked out from the DNA. The sample data list approximately 260,000 clones, and 24% of these were observed just once. 0.012% of the sample lies in the top ten.

This record comes from a study of beta chain features in type 1 diabetes (dated by TCRdb to the late 2010s). As for the study more broadly: No differences in mean age, gender distribution, total cell number or subset yield were found between patients and healthy donors. A total of roughly 100 million sorted cells were examined across all samples, and a strong correlation was observed between cell number per subset and RNA yield. In the study, TCRB repertoires of sorted circulating CD4+ T cell subsets from recently diagnosed type 1 diabetes patients were compared with those of matched healthy donors. Regulatory and stem cell-like memory subsets were obtained from only 8 patients and about eight healthy donors, while naive and central memory subsets were obtained from all 30 or so donors.

Findings and caveats that apply to the study as a whole: In all four CD4+ subsets, TCRB CDR3 length was moderately but significantly shorter in type 1 diabetes patients. Because cDNA was sequenced instead of genomic DNA, highly expressing activated cells could be over-represented, though the groups showed no difference in activation or CD3 levels. At VDJ recombination sites, type 1 diabetes patients had fewer insertions and more deleted nucleotides, which implies abnormalities in thymic rearrangement. The naive, central memory and regulatory TCRB repertoires appeared to resemble one another more closely among patients than among healthy donors. PCR might favor shorter templates, but patient and control samples were amplified and corrected together, so any skew would affect both groups equally. Only small numbers of individuals were included in the HLA sub-analyses, which left unresolved whether HLA type had any influence on TCRB rearrangement.

From each donor, a single peripheral blood sample of roughly 0.11 L on average was drawn into heparinised tubes. A BD FACSAria II and a panel including CD45RO, CCR7, CD25, CD127, CD95 and CD27 were used to sort naive, central memory, regulatory and stem cell-like memory CD4+ T cells. Purity was above 95% for every sorted population. PBMCs were isolated immediately by Lymphoprep density gradient centrifugation and stained directly without culture. So that batch effects would be minimized, each experiment stained and sorted samples in pairs, pairing one healthy donor with one patient. The chain is assembled from TRBV7-9 and TRBJ2-7, with a tentative D gene TRBD1 over 6 matching bases. This sequence originates from a woman aged 30 to 39 with type 1 diabetes. The sequenced material came from naive CD4+ T cells from blood. Interpreted using the paper, the cell subset or site label stands for: true naive CD4+ T cells. The nucleotide sequence is given as TGTGCCAGCAGCTTAGTAATGGGGGCCTCCTTCGAGCAGTACTTC. This gives the protein CASSLVMGASFEQYF.